This T cell receptor (beta chain) appears in the sequencing data of a study of CD8 T cells in Susac syndrome. Points on this clonotype: Its antigen is unidentified.

Reverse transcription of roughly 0.5 to 1 ug RNA was carried out with random hexamers. TCRdb reprocessed the immunoSEQ multiplex PCR reads via MiXCR and lists one record per CDR3 protein. The sample lists over 150,000 distinct CDR3 sequences, around 96% occurring once. Study-wide results and limits: Susac syndrome CD4+ T cell repertoires showed no clonal expansion.

The CDR3 runs to 15 residues. In germline, CDR1 is SGHTA, CDR2 FQGNSA. The V and J ends lost 5 bases and 10 bases, in that order; junction bases with no gene match: 11. The chain carries TRBV7-2 and TRBJ2-1, with TRBD2 identical over 10 bases. The source material was CD4+ T cells from PBMCs. This receptor was taken from a human donor with Susac syndrome. CDR3 residues: CASSPQSGGAKEQFF. The CDR3 DNA is TGTGCCAGCAGCCCGCAGAGCGGGGGGGCCAAGGAGCAGTTCTTC. The full variable domain, its missing parts supplied by reference TRBV7-2 and TRBJ2-1, is GAGVSQSPSNKVTEKGKDVELRCDPISGHTALYWYRQSLGQGLEFLIYFQGNSAPDKSGLPSDRFSAERTGGSVSTLTIQRTQQEDSAVYLCASSPQSGGAKEQFFGPGTRLTVL.